This TCR beta chain is from a study of T cell responses to AZD1222 COVID-19 vaccine. Study conclusions and caveats: Breadth and depth of Spike-specific TCRs rose after two AZD1222 doses. Spike was spanned by vaccine-associated CD4 TCRs, which were dominant at 160-218 and 743-854. It was only after the peak T cell response that any repertoires were sampled.

A note on this clone: Its matching antigen is unknown.

CDR1 is SGDLS and CDR2 is YYNGEE in the germline V gene. CDR3 size: 15 residues. V lost 4 bases and J lost 9, with 17 bases in between. Profiled with immunoSEQ multiplex PCR; TCRdb holds only in-frame clones, not every one. The table has 140,000 to 150,000 clones, 88% seen once. The rearrangement links TRBV9 to TRBJ1-6; unclear D gene. This material consisted of peripheral blood, taken on day 0 of AZD1222 vaccination. The receptor was derived from an adult in good health. CDR3 amino acids: CASSSGDTSGSPLHF. CDR3 nucleotide sequence: TGTGCCAGCAGCTCGGGTGACACCAGCGGTTCACCCCTCCACTTT.